This entry is about one T cell receptor beta chain. These data are taken from a study of cytomegalovirus exposure and HLA in healthy donors. PCR was performed using 60 Vbeta and 13 Jbeta primers. TCRdb keeps only in-frame clones here, not all; method: immunoSEQ multiplex PCR. The sample lists about 110,000 clones; 65% to 80% were seen once. V lost 7 bases and J lost 6, with 18 bases in between. The CDR3 has 14 amino acids. Germline lookup yields CDR1 SGHRS and CDR2 YFSETQ. The TCR originated in a man aged 55 to 70 in good health and CMV-seronegative. Sequencing was carried out using PBMCs. The V and J genes are TRBV5-1 and TRBJ2-3; D is perhaps TRBD1 (6 bases). CDR3 loop: CASFQRGSRDTQYF. CDR3 nucleotides: TGCGCCAGCTTTCAGAGGGGGAGTCGGGATACGCAGTATTTT. Drawing the rest from reference TRBV5-1 and TRBJ2-3, the complete variable domain is KAGVTQTPRYLIKTRGQQVTLSCSPISGHRSVSWYQQTPGQGLQFLFEYFSETQRNKGNFPGRFSGRQFSNSRSEMNVSTLELGDSALYLCASFQRGSRDTQYFGPGTRLTVL.